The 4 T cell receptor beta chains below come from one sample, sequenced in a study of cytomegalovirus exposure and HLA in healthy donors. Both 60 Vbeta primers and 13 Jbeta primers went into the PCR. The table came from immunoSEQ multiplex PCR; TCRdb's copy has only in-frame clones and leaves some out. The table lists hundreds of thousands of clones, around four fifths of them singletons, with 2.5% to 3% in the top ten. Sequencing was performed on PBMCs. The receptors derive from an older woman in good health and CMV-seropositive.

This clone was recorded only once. This CDR3 is CASSPGPQGPNNSPLHF. In DNA, the CDR3 is TGCGCCAGCAGCCCCGGCCCACAGGGGCCGAATAATTCACCCCTCCACTTT. The genes are TRBV5-1 and TRBJ1-6; 7 bases match TRBD1. Per germline, CDR1 SGHRS and CDR2 YFSETQ. V lost 4 bases and J lost 5; bases outside the gene matches: 12. This CDR3 spans 17 amino acids. The variable domain in full, completed from reference TRBV5-1 and TRBJ1-6, reads KAGVTQTPRYLIKTRGQQVTLSCSPISGHRSVSWYQQTPGQGLQFLFEYFSETQRNKGNFPGRFSGRQFSNSRSEMNVSTLELGDSALYLCASSPGPQGPNNSPLHFGNGTRLTVT.

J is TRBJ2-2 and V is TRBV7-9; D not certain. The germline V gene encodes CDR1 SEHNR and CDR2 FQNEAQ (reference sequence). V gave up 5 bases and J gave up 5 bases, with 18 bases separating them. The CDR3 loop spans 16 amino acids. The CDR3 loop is CASSPLSERGTGELFF. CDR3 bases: TGTGCCAGCAGCCCCCTTTCTGAGCGAGGTACCGGGGAGCTGTTTTTT.

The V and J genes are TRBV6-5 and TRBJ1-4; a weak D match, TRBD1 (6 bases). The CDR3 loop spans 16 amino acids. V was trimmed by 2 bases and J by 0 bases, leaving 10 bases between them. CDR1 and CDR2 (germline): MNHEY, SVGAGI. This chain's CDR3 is CASSYRGSATNEKLFF. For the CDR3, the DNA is TGTGCCAGCAGTTACAGGGGGAGTGCAACTAATGAAAAACTGTTTTTT.

CDR3 coding DNA: TGCAGCGTTGGGGACAGTGAGTACGAGCAGTACTTC. Its translation is CSVGDSEYEQYF. V is TRBV29-1 and J is TRBJ2-7, with 7 bases lining up with TRBD1. This CDR3 is built from 12 residues. V shed 4 bases and J 4 bases; nucleotides not matched to a gene: 4. CDR1 and CDR2 from the germline V gene are SQVTM and ANQGSEA.